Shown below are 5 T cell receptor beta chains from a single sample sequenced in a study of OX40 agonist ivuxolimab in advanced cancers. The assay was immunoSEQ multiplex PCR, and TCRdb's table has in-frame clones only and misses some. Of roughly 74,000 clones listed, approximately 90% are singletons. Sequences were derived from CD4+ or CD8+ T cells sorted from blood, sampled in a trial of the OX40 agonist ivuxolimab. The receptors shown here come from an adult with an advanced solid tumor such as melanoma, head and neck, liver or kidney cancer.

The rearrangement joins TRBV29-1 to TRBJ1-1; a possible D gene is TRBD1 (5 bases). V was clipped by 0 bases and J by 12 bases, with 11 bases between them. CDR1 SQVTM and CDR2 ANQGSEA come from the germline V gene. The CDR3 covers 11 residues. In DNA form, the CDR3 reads TGCAGCGTTGAAGATCGGGGCAGAACTTTCTTT. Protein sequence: CSVEDRGRTFF.

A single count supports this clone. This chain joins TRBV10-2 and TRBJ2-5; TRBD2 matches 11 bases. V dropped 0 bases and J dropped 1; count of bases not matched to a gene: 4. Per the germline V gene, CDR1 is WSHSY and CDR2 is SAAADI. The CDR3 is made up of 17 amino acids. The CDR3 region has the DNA TGCGCCAGCAGTGAGTCAGGGACTAGCGGCGCCCAAGAGACCCAGTACTTC. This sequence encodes CASSESGTSGAQETQYF.

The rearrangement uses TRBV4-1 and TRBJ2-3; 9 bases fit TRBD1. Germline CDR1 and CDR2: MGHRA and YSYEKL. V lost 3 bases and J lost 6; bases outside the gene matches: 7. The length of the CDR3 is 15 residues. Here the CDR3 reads CASSQEDRGPDTQYF. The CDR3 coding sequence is TGCGCCAGCAGCCAGGAGGACAGGGGCCCCGATACGCAGTATTTT.

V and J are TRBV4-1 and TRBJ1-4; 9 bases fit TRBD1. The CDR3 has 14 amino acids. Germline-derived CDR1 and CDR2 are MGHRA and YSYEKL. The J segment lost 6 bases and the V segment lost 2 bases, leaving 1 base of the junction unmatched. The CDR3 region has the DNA TGCGCCAGCAGCCAAAGGACAGGGGATGAAAAACTGTTTTTT. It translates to CASSQRTGDEKLFF.

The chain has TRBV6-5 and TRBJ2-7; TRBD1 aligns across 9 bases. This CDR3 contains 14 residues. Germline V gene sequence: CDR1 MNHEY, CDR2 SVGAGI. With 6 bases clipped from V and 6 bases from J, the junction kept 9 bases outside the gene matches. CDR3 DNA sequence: TGTGCCAGCAGCCGGAGGGACAGGGCAGGCGAGCAGTACTTC. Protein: CASSRRDRAGEQYF.